This T cell receptor (beta chain) was recorded in a study of T cells of healthy individuals. TCRdb re-derived calls from the 5' RACE reads in MiXCR, one entry per CDR3 protein. The sample lists around 63,000 distinct CDR3 sequences; about a sixth were seen once. Trimming took 1 base from V and 1 from J, leaving 8 bases between them. CDR3 length equals 13 residues. Per germline, CDR1 SQVTM and CDR2 ANQGSEA. The chain employs TRBV29-1 and TRBJ2-7; D unclear. This sequence was found in a human donor in good health. Here the CDR3 reads CSVEGGRSYEQYF. The CDR3 DNA reads TGCAGCGTTGAAGGGGGAAGGTCCTACGAGCAGTACTTC.